This T cell receptor (beta chain) was observed in a study of control samples from healthy donors and cancer patients. Profiling relied on immunoSEQ multiplex PCR, and the TCRdb table lists in-frame clones only, not all of them. The sample has some 150,000 clones, 96% seen once. Source material: blood. The TCR originated in a woman aged 25 to 45 in good health.

Here the CDR3 DNA reads TGTGCCAGCAGTTTTCGCCTTACAGGGGCGTATAATTCACCCCTCCACTTT. Its translation is CASSFRLTGAYNSPLHF. V is TRBV28 and J is TRBJ1-6, with 7 bases identical to TRBD1. CDR3 length: 17 amino acids. Germline trimming cut 3 bases from V and 4 bases from J; bases unmatched to any gene: 9. Per germline, CDR1 MDHEN and CDR2 SYDVKM.